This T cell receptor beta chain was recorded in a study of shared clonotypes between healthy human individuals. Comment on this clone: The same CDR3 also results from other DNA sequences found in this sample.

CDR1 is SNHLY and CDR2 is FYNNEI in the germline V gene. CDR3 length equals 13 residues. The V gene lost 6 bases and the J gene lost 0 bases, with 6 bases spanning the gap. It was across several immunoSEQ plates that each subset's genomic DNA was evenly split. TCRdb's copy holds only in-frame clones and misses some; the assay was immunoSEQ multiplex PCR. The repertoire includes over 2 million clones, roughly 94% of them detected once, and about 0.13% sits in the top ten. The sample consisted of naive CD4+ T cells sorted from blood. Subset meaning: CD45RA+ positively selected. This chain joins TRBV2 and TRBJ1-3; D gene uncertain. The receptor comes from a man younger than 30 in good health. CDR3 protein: CASSESSGNTIYF. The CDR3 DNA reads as TGTGCCAGCAGCGAGAGCTCTGGAAACACCATATATTTT.